The 16 T cell receptor beta chains reported below all come from one sample, sequenced in a study of blood T cell repertoires in COVID-19. Profiling relied on immunoSEQ multiplex PCR, and the TCRdb table lists in-frame clones only, not all of them. The table lists tens of thousands of clones, around 86% of them singletons. Sequencing was done on a sample of peripheral blood. Receptors originate from a man younger than 45 with acute or convalescent COVID-19.

As DNA, the CDR3 is TGTGCCACCAGCTTACCCGGGACTAGGTACAATGAGCAGTTCTTC. Protein: CATSLPGTRYNEQFF. The chain has TRBV15 and TRBJ2-1; 8 bases map to TRBD2. The V segment lost 5 bases and the J segment 4 bases; nucleotides outside the gene matches: 7. The CDR3 contains 15 residues. Germline CDR1 is LNHNV and CDR2 is YYDKDF (reference sequence).

This clone was detected only once. The gene calls are TRBV3-1 (or the pseudogene TRBV3-2) and TRBJ1-6, with 9 nucleotides matching TRBD1. This CDR3 region has 15 residues. V gave up 3 bases and J gave up 6 bases; unmatched junction bases: 3. The germline V gene encodes CDR1 LGHDT and CDR2 YNNKEL (reference sequence). In DNA, the CDR3 is TGTGCCAGCAGCCAGGGACAGGGCACTAATTCACCCCTCCACTTT. Translated: CASSQGQGTNSPLHF.

The chain carries TRBV12-1 and TRBJ2-7; the D call TRBD1 from the table was never checked on the DNA. TRBV12-1 is shown as a pseudogene. There are 14 residues in the CDR3. This chain's CDR3 is CASSFVTGDYEQYV. CDR3 nucleotides: TGTGCCAGCAGCTTTGTAACAGGGGACTACGAGCAGTACGTC.

The CDR3 loop is CASSFEAQETQYF. The CDR3 region has the DNA TGTGCCAGCAGCTTTGAGGCTCAAGAGACCCAGTACTTC. This sequence joins TRBV7-2 and TRBJ2-5; D is uncertain. CDR1 and CDR2 from the germline V gene are SGHTA and FQGNSA. The V and J ends lost 3 bases and 2 bases respectively, with 7 bases between them. This CDR3 is 13 amino acids long.

The V and J genes are TRBV5-1 and TRBJ2-3, with 15 bases fitting TRBD2. Germline V gene data show CDR1 as SGHRS and CDR2 as YFSETQ. The trim removed 4 bases at V and 8 bases at J, leaving 5 bases unmatched. The CDR3 covers 15 residues. CDR3 DNA: TGCGCCAGCAGCAGCGGGACTAGCGGGGGGCGTACGCAGTATTTT. It codes for CASSSGTSGGRTQYF.

The chain uses TRBV10-2 and TRBJ1-2, with D hard to call. CDR1 is WSHSY, CDR2 SAAADI, per germline. The CDR3 runs 14 residues. V gave up 3 bases and J gave up 5 bases, with 13 bases separating them. CDR3 DNA: TGCGCCAGCAGTGATCTTGGAGGACTTTATGGCTACACCTTC. Its protein product is CASSDLGGLYGYTF.

This clone was observed a single time. The chain couples TRBV6-6 to TRBJ2-2, with TRBD2 identical over 7 bases. Germline V gene lookup returns CDR1 MNHNY and CDR2 SVGAGI (reference sequence). This CDR3 has 14 residues. V lost 8 bases, J lost 3 bases, and 6 bases stayed unmatched. Here the CDR3 DNA reads TGTGCCAGCCTGCGGGAGTTGGACACCGGGGAGCTGTTTTTT. It translates to CASLRELDTGELFF.

This sequence joins TRBV29-1 and TRBJ1-3; 8 bases agree with TRBD1. The ends lost 2 bases at V and 1 base at J; junction bases unmatched: 7. The CDR3 loop spans 16 amino acids. Germline V gene sequence: CDR1 SQVTM, CDR2 ANQGSEA. Written as DNA, the CDR3 is TGCAGCGTTGAACAGGGGCAGGGGGCTTCTGGAAACACCATATATTTT. Translation: CSVEQGQGASGNTIYF.

The gene calls are TRBV5-1 and TRBJ1-3; D gene uncertain. Germline-derived CDR1 and CDR2 are SGHRS and YFSETQ. V lost 2 bases, J lost 0 bases, and 12 bases lay in between. The CDR3 is 16 residues long. The CDR3 sequence: CASSFSTVHSGNTIYF. The CDR3 nucleotides are TGCGCCAGCAGCTTTAGTACAGTCCACTCTGGAAACACCATATATTTT.

The chain couples TRBV7-2 to TRBJ1-2, with no clear D. Deletions cut 4 bases from V and 4 bases from J, with 16 bases between. CDR1 and CDR2 from the germline V gene are SGHTA and FQGNSA. This CDR3 comprises 15 residues. CDR3: CASSSRLSPIYGYTF. CDR3 bases: TGTGCCAGCAGCTCGCGACTATCCCCCATCTATGGCTACACCTTC. The full variable domain, rest sourced from reference TRBV7-2 and TRBJ1-2, is GAGVSQSPSNKVTEKGKDVELRCDPISGHTALYWYRQSLGQGLEFLIYFQGNSAPDKSGLPSDRFSAERTGGSVSTLTIQRTQQEDSAVYLCASSSRLSPIYGYTFGSGTRLTVV.

The gene calls are TRBV10-3 and TRBJ1-5; 8 nucleotides match TRBD1. CDR1 ENHRY and CDR2 SYGVKD come from the germline V gene. With V trimmed by 3 bases and J by 2 bases, 0 bases remained unmatched. The CDR3 has 14 residues. In nucleotides, the CDR3 is TGTGCCATCAGTGAACAGGGGGGCAATCAGCCCCAGCATTTT. This sequence encodes CAISEQGGNQPQHF.

The chain couples TRBV5-6 to TRBJ1-1; D is unclear. The V gene lost 0 bases and the J gene lost 7 bases, with 10 bases spanning the gap. From germline, CDR1 is SGHDT and CDR2 YYEEEE. The CDR3 is 13 amino acids. The CDR3: CASSLERVGEAFF. The CDR3 DNA sequence: TGTGCCAGCAGCTTGGAGAGGGTCGGTGAAGCTTTCTTT.

The chain combines TRBV5-1 with TRBJ2-2; TRBD1 might be the D (5 bases). CDR3 length equals 12 residues. The germline CDR1 and CDR2 sequences are SGHRS and YFSETQ. V dropped 6 bases and J dropped 3 bases, with 6 bases sitting between them. In DNA, the CDR3 is TGCGCCAGCACCAGGGACACCGGGGAGCTGTTTTTT. It codes for CASTRDTGELFF.

The chain joins TRBV10-3 to TRBJ1-2, with D perhaps TRBD1 (5 bases). CDR3 length: 14 amino acids. Between the trimmed V and J ends, which lost 3 bases and 3 bases, there was a span of 11 bases. Per germline, CDR1 ENHRY and CDR2 SYGVKD. The CDR3 protein is CAISEGQGDYGYTF. CDR3 nucleotides: TGTGCCATCAGTGAAGGGCAGGGCGACTATGGCTACACCTTC.

The gene calls are TRBV6-5 and TRBJ1-3; TRBD1 is a possible D gene (5 bases). The germline V gene has CDR1 MNHEY and CDR2 SVGAGI. This CDR3 spans 13 amino acids. V lost 8 bases to trimming and J lost 3 bases, with 11 bases between them. The CDR3 protein is CASRRDGGNTIYF. Here the CDR3 DNA reads TGTGCCAGCCGGAGGGACGGTGGAAACACCATATATTTT.

The V gene is TRBV5-1, the J gene TRBJ1-1, with 11 bases identical to TRBD1. J lost 9 bases, V lost 0 bases, and 10 bases had no gene match. Germline values: CDR1 SGHRS, CDR2 YFSETQ. The CDR3 has 16 residues. In DNA, the CDR3 is TGCGCCAGCAGCTTGGCCGGACAGGGGGCGCATTCTAAAGCTTTCTTT. Translation: CASSLAGQGAHSKAFF. Complete variable domain (other parts from reference TRBV5-1 and TRBJ1-1): KAGVTQTPRYLIKTRGQQVTLSCSPISGHRSVSWYQQTPGQGLQFLFEYFSETQRNKGNFPGRFSGRQFSNSRSEMNVSTLELGDSALYLCASSLAGQGAHSKAFFGQGTRLTVV.